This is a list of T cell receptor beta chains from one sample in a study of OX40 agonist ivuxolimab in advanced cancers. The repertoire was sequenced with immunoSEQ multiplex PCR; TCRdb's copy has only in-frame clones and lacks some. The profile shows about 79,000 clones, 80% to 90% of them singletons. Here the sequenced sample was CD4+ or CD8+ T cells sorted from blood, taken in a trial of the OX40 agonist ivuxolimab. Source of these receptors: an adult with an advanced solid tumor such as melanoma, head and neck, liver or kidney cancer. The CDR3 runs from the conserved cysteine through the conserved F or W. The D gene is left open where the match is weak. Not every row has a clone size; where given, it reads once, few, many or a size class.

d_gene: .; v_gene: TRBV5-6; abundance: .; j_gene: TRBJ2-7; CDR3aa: CASSLEGRGNYEQYF; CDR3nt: TGTGCCAGCAGCTTGGAAGGGCGAGGGAACTACGAGCAGTACTTC
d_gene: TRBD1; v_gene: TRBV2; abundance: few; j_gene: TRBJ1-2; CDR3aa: CASSGGQGNYGYTF; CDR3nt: TGTGCCAGCAGTGGGGGACAGGGGAACTATGGCTACACCTTC
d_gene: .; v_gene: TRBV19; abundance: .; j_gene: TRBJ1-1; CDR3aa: CASMGDKNTEAFF; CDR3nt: TGTGCCAGTATGGGGGATAAGAACACTGAAGCTTTCTTT
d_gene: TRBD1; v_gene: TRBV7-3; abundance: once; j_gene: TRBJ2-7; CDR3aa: CASSLGRQGEQYF; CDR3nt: TGTGCCAGCAGCTTGGGCAGACAGGGGGAGCAGTACTTC
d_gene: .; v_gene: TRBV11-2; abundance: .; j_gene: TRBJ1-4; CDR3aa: CASSLAQGKSSEKLFF; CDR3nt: TGTGCCAGCAGCTTAGCGCAGGGGAAGTCGAGTGAAAAACTGTTTTTT
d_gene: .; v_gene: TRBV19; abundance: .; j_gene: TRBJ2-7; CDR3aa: CASSIGIPSYEQYF; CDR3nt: TGTGCCAGTAGTATAGGAATCCCATCCTACGAGCAGTACTTC
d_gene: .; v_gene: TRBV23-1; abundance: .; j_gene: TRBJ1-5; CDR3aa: CASSHNGHLGSNQPQHF; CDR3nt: TGCGCCAGCAGTCATAACGGACATCTAGGGAGCAATCAGCCCCAGCATTTT
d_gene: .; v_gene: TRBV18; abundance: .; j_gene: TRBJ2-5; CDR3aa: CASSPPSASQETQYF; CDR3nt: TGTGCCAGCTCACCACCCTCCGCCTCCCAAGAGACCCAGTACTTC
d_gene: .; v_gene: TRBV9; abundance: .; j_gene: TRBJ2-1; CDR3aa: CASSLPRTGFYNEQFF; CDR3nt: TGTGCCAGCAGCCTCCCACGGACGGGATTCTACAATGAGCAGTTCTTC
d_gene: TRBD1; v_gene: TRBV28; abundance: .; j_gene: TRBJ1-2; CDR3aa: CASSTTPTGAYGYTF; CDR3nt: TGTGCCAGCAGTACAACACCAACAGGGGCCTATGGCTACACCTTC
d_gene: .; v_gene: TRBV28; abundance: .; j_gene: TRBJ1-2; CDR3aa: CASRKRPQGHHGYTF; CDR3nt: TGTGCCAGCAGAAAGCGGCCACAGGGTCACCATGGCTACACCTTC
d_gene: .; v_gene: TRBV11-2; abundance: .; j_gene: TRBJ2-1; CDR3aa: CASSLGRYNEQFF; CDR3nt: TGTGCCAGCAGCTTAGGGCGGTACAATGAGCAGTTCTTC
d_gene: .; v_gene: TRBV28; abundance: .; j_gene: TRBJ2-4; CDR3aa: CASSFGGSPLAKNIQYF; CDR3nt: TGTGCCAGCAGTTTTGGGGGCAGTCCCCTTGCCAAAAACATTCAGTACTTC
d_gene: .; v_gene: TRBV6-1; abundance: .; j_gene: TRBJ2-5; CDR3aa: CASSGTVTKGQETQYF; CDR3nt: TGTGCCAGCAGTGGGACAGTCACGAAGGGCCAAGAGACCCAGTACTTC
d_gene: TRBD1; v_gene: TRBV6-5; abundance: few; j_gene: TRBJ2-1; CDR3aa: CASRKGADSYNEQFF; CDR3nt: TGTGCCAGCCGGAAGGGGGCGGACTCCTACAATGAGCAGTTCTTC
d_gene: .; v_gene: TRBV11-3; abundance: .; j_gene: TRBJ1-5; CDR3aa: CASSLRIYSNQPQHF; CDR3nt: TGTGCCAGCAGCTTGAGGATCTATAGCAATCAGCCCCAGCATTTT
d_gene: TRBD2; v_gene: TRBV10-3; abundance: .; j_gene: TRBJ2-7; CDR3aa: CAISGLAGSYEQYF; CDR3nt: TGTGCCATCAGTGGACTAGCGGGATCCTACGAGCAGTACTTC
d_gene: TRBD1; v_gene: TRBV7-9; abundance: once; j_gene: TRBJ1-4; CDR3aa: CASSPDRAGFEKLFF; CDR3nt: TGTGCCAGCAGCCCAGACAGGGCAGGCTTTGAAAAACTGTTTTTT
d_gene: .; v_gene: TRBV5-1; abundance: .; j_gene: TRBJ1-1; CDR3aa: CASSFHEINTEAFF; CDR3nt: TGCGCCAGCAGCTTCCACGAAATAAACACTGAAGCTTTCTTT
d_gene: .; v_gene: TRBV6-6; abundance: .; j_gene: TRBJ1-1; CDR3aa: CASSYVELDTEAFF; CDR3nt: TGTGCCAGCAGTTACGTGGAGTTGGACACTGAAGCTTTCTTT
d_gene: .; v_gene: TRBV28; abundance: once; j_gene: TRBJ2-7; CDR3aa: CASSLRGAATSYEQYF; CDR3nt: TGTGCCAGCAGTTTACGGGGGGCGGCCACCTCTTACGAGCAGTACTTC
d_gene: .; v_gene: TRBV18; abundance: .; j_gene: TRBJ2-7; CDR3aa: CASSPLESGTKYF; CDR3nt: TGTGCCAGCTCACCCCTCGAATCCGGGACGAAGTACTTC
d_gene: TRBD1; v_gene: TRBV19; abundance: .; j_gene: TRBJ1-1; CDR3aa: CASSILGQGALFTREAFF; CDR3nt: TGTGCCAGTAGTATACTAGGCCAGGGGGCGCTTTTCACCCGTGAAGCTTTCTTT
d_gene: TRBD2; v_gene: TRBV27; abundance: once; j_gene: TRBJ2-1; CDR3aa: CASSPLAGVYNEQFF; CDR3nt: TGTGCCAGCAGTCCTCTAGCGGGGGTCTACAATGAGCAGTTCTTC
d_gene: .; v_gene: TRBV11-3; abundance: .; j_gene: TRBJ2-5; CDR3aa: CASSLDLGGIETQYF; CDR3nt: TGTGCCAGCAGCTTAGATCTTGGCGGGATAGAGACCCAGTACTTC
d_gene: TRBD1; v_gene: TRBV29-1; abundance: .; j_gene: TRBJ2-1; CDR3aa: CSVGVGQGYNEQFF; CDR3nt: TGCAGCGTTGGTGTAGGACAGGGGTACAATGAGCAGTTCTTC
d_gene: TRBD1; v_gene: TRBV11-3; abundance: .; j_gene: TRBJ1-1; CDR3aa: CASSYGTGGENTEAFF; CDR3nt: TGTGCCAGCAGCTACGGGACAGGGGGTGAGAACACTGAAGCTTTCTTT
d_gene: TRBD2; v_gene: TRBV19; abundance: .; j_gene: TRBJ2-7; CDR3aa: CASSAPSGRNSYEQYF; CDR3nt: TGTGCCAGTAGTGCACCTAGCGGGAGGAACTCCTACGAGCAGTACTTC
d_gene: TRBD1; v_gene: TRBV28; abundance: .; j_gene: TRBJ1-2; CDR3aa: CASRTPGQGADGYTF; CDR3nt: TGTGCCAGCAGAACTCCGGGACAGGGGGCAGATGGCTACACCTTC
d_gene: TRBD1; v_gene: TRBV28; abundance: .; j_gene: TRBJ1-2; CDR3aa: CASSSNRGSYGYTF; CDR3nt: TGTGCCAGCAGTTCGAACAGGGGGAGCTATGGCTACACCTTC
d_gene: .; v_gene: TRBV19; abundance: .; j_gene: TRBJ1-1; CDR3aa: CASIGVGRTGEAFF; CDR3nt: TGTGCCAGTATCGGGGTAGGGAGAACGGGTGAAGCTTTCTTT
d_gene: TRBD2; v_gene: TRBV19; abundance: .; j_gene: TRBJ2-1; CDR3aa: CASRDPGLAAHNEQFF; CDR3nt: TGTGCCAGTAGAGACCCGGGACTAGCGGCCCACAATGAGCAGTTCTTC
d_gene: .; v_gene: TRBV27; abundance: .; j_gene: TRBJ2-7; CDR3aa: CASSLSGALYEQYF; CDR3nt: TGTGCCAGCAGTTTATCAGGGGCCCTCTACGAGCAGTACTTC
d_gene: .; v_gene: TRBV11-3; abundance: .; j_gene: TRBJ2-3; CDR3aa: CASSPARGTDTQYF; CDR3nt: TGTGCCAGCAGCCCGGCGCGGGGCACAGATACGCAGTATTTT
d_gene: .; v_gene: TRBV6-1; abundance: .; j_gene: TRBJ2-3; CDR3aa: CASPSAGPSTDTQYF; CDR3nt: TGTGCCAGCCCCTCAGCAGGTCCTAGCACAGATACGCAGTATTTT
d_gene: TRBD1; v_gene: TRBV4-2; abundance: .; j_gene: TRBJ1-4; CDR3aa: CASSQDPPTGGNEKLFF; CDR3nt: TGTGCCAGCAGCCAAGACCCACCGACAGGGGGGAATGAAAAACTGTTTTTT
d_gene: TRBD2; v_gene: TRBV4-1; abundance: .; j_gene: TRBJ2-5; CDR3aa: CASSQASGKETQYF; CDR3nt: TGCGCCAGCAGCCAAGCTAGCGGGAAAGAGACCCAGTACTTC
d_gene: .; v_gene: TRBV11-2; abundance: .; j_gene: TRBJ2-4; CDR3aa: CASSLDEGNIQYF; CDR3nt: TGTGCCAGCAGCTTAGATGAGGGAAACATTCAGTACTTC
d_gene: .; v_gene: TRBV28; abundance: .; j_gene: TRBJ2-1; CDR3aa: CASSPGRDNEQFF; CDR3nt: TGTGCCAGCAGTCCCGGACGGGACAATGAGCAGTTCTTC
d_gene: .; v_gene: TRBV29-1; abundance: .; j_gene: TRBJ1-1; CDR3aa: CSALGVSNTEAFF; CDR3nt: TGCAGCGCCCTGGGGGTTTCGAACACTGAAGCTTTCTTT
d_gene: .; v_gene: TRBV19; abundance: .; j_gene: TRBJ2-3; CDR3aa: CASSITGSTDTQYF; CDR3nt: TGTGCCAGTAGTATAACCGGGAGTACAGATACGCAGTATTTT
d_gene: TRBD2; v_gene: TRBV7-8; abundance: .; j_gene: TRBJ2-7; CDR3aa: CASSPGTSSPYEQYF; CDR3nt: TGTGCCAGCAGCCCCGGGACTAGCAGCCCCTACGAGCAGTACTTC
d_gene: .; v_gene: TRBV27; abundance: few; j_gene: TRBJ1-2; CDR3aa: CASSRAGEGYTF; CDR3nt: TGTGCCAGCAGTCGGGCGGGGGAGGGCTACACCTTC
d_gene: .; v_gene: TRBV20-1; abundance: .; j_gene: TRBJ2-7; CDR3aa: CSAPTGYEQYF; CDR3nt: TGCAGTGCCCCGACGGGGTACGAGCAGTACTTC
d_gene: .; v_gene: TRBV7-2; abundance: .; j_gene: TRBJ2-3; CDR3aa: CASSLPRDTQYF; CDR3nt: TGTGCCAGCAGCTTACCCCGGGATACGCAGTATTTT
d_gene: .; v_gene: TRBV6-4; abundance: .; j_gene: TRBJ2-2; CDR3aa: CASSDPWTATGELFF; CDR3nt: TGTGCCAGCAGTGACCCCTGGACTGCGACCGGGGAGCTGTTTTTT
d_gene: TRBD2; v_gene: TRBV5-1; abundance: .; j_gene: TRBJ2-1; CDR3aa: CASSSGLADDEQFF; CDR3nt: TGCGCCAGCAGCTCGGGACTAGCGGATGATGAGCAGTTCTTC
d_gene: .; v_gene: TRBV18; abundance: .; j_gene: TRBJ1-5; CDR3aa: CASSTDFGNQPQHF; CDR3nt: TGTGCCAGCTCAACAGACTTCGGCAATCAGCCCCAGCATTTT
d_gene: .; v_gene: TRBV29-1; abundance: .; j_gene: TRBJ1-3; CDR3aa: CSVEDRPGNTIYF; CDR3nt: TGCAGCGTTGAAGATCGACCTGGAAACACCATATATTTT
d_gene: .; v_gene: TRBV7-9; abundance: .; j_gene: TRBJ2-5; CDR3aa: CASSLDVQETQYF; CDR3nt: TGTGCCAGCAGCCTGGACGTCCAAGAGACCCAGTACTTC
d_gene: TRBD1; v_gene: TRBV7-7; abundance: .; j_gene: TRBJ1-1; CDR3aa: CASSRTGGTEAFF; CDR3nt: TGTGCTAGCAGCCGGACAGGGGGCACTGAAGCTTTCTTT
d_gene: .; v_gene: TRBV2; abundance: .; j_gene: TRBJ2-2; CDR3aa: CASSVELVGDGELFF; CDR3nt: TGTGCCAGCAGTGTGGAACTAGTCGGCGACGGGGAGCTGTTTTTT
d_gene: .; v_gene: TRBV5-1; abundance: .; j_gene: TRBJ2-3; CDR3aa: CASSLGQLGADTQYF; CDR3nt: TGCGCCAGCAGCTTGGGACAGTTAGGGGCAGATACGCAGTATTTT
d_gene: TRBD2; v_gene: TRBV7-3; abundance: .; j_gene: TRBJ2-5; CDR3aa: CASSLARLAGAETQYF; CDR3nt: TGTGCCAGCAGCTTAGCCCGACTAGCGGGAGCGGAGACCCAGTACTTC
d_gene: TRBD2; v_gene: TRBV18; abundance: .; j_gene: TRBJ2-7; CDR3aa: CASSPGLAGLSYEQYF; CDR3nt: TGTGCCAGCTCACCGGGACTAGCGGGCCTCTCCTACGAGCAGTACTTC